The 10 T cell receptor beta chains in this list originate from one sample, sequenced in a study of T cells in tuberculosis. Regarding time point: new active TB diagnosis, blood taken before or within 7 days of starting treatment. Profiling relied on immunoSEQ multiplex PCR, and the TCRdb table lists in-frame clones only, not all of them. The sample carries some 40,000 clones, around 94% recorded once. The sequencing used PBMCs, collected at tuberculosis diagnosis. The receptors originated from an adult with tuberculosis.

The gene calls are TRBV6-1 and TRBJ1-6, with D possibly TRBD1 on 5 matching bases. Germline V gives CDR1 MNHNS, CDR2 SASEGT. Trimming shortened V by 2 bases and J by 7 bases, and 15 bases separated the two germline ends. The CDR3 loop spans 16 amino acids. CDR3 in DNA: TGTGCCAGCAGTGAACAACGGGGGGTCGGAAATTCACCCCTCCACTTT. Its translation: CASSEQRGVGNSPLHF.

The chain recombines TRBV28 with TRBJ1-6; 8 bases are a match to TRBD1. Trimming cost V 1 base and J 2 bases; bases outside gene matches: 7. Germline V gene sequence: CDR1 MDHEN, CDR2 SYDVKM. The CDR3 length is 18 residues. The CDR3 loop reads CASSLYPDRDPYNSPLHF. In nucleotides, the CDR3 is TGTGCCAGCAGTTTATATCCGGACAGGGACCCCTATAATTCACCCCTCCACTTT.

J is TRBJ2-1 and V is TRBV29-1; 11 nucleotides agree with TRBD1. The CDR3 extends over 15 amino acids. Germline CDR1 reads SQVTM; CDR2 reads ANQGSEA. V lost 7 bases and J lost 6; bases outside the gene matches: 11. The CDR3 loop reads CSARQGQGGFNEQFF. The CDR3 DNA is TGCAGCGCTCGACAGGGACAGGGGGGTTTCAATGAGCAGTTCTTC.

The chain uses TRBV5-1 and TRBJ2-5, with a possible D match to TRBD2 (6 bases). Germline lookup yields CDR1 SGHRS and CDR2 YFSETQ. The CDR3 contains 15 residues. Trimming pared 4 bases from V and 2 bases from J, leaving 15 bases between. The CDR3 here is CASSAALGLQETQYF. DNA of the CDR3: TGCGCCAGCAGCGCCGCACTGGGACTGCAAGAGACCCAGTACTTC.

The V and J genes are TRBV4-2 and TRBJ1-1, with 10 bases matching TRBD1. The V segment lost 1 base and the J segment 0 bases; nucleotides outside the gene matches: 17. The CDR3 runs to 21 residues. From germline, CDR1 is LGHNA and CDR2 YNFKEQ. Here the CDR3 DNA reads TGTGCCAGCAGCCAAGGCATGACAGGGGGCCCCTCACGGTATCTGAACACTGAAGCTTTCTTT. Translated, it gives CASSQGMTGGPSRYLNTEAFF.

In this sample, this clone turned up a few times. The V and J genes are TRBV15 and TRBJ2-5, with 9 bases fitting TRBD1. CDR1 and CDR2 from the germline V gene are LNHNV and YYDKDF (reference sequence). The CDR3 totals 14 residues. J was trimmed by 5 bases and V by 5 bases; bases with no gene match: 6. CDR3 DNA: TGTGCCACCAGCCTGGGACAGGGCGAGGAGACCCAGTACTTC. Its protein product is CATSLGQGEETQYF.

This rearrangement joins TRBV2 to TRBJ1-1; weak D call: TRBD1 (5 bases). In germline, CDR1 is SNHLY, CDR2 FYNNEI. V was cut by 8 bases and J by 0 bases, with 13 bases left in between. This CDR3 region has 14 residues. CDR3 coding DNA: TGTGCCAGCCGTCGGCAGGGAATGAACACTGAAGCTTTCTTT. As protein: CASRRQGMNTEAFF.

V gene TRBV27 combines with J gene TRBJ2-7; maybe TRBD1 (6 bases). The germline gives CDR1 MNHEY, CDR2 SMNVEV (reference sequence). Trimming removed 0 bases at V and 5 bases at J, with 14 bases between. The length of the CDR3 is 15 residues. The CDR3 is CASSLSLAGVNEQYF. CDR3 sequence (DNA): TGTGCCAGCAGTTTATCGTTGGCAGGGGTCAACGAGCAGTACTTC.

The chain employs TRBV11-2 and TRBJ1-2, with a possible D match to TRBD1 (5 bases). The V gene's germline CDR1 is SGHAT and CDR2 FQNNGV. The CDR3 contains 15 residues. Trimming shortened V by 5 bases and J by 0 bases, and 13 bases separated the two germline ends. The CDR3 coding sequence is TGTGCCAGCAGCACTGCCAGGGCCTCTAACTATGGCTACACCTTC. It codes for CASSTARASNYGYTF.

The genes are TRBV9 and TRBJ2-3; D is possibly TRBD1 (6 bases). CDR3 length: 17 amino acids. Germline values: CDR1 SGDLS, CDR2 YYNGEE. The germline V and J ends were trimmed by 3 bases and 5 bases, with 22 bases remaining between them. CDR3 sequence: CASSGFAGTEGGDTQYF. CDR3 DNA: TGTGCCAGCAGCGGATTTGCCGGGACCGAAGGGGGAGATACGCAGTATTTT.